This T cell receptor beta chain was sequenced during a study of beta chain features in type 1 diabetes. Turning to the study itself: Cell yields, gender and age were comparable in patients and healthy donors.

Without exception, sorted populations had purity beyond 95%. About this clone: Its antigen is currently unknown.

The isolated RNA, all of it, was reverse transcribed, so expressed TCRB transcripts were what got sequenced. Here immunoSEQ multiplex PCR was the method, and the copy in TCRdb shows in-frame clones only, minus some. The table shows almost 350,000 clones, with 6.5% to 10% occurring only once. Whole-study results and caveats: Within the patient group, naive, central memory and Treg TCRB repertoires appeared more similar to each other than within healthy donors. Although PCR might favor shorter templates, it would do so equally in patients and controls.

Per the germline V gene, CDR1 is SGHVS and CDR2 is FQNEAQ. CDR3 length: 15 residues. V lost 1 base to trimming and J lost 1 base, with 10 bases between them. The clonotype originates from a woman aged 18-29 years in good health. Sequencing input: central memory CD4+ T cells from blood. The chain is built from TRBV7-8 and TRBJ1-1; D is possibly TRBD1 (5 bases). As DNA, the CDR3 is TGTGCCAGCAGCTTAGGGTTACAGGCGAACACTGAAGCTTTCTTT. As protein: CASSLGLQANTEAFF.